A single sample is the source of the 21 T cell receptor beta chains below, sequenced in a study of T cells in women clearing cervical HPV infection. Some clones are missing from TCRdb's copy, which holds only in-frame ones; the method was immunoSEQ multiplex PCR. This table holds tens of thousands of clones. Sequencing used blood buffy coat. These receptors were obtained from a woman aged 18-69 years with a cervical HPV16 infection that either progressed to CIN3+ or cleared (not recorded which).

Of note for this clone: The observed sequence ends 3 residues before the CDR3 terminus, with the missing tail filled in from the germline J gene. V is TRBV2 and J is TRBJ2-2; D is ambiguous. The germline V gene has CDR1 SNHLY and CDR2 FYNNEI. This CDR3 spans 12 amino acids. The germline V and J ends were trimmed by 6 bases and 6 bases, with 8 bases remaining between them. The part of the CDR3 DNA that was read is TGTGCCAGCAGAGAGCCGGCCGGGGAG. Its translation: CASREPAGE. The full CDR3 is CASREPAGELFF.

The chain's CDR3 is CASSFGGVGTDTQYF. CDR3 DNA (partial): TGTGCCAGCAGTTTCGGGGGGGTCGGCACAGATACG. This rearrangement joins TRBV6-2 or TRBV6-3 to TRBJ2-3, with TRBD2 matching over 8 bases. The sequence runs out 3 residues before the end of the CDR3; the remainder is reconstructed from the germline J gene. V lost 4 bases and J lost 1; bases outside the gene matches: 4. Germline V gives CDR1 MNHEY, CDR2 SVGEGT. This CDR3 contains 15 residues.

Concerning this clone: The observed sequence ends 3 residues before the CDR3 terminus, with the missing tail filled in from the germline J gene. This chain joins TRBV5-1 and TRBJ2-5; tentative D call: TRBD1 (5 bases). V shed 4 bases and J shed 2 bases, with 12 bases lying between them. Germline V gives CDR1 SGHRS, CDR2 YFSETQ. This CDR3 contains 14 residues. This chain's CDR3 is CASSTSRGQETQYF. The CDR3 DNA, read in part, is TGCGCCAGCAGCACATCAAGGGGTCAAGAGACC. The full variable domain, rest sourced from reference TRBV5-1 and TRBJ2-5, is KAGVTQTPRYLIKTRGQQVTLSCSPISGHRSVSWYQQTPGQGLQFLFEYFSETQRNKGNFPGRFSGRQFSNSRSEMNVSTLELGDSALYLCASSTSRGQETQYFGPGTRLLVL.

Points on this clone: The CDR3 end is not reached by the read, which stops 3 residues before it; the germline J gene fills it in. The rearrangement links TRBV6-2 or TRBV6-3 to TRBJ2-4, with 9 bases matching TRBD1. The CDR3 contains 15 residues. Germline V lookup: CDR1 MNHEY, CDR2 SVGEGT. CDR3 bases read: TGTGCCAGCAGTTACTCCCCACCGGGACAGGGAGGT. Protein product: CASSYSPPGQGG. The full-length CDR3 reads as CASSYSPPGQGGQYF.

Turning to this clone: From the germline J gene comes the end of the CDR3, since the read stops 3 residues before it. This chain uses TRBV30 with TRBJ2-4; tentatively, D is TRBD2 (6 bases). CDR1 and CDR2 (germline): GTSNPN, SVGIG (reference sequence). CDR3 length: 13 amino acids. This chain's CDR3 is CAWIWGEEDGQYF. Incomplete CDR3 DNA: TGTGCCTGGATTTGGGGGGAGGAGGATGGT.

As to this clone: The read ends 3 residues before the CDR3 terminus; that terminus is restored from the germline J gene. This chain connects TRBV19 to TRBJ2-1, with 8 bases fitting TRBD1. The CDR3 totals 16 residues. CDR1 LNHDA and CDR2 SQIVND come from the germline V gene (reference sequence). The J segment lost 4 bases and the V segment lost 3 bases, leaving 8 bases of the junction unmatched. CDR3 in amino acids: CASSILSHRGYNEQFF. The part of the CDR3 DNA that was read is TGTGCCAGTAGTATTCTGAGCCACAGGGGGTACAATGAG.

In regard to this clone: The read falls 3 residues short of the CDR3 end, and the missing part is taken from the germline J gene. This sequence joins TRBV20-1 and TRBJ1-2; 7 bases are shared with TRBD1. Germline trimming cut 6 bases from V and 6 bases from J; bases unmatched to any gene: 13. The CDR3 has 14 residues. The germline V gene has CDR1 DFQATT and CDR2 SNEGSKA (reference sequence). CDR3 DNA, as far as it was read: TGCAGTGCCACCCTCCCGAGACAGGGCCATGGC. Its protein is CSATLPRQGHG. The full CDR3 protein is CSATLPRQGHGYTF.

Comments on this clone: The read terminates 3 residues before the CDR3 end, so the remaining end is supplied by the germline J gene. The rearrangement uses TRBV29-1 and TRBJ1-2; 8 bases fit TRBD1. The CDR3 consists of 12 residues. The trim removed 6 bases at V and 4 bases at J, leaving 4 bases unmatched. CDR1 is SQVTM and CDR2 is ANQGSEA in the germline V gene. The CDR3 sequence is CSVLTGVYGYTF. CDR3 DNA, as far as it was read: TGCAGCGTCTTGACAGGGGTCTATGGC.

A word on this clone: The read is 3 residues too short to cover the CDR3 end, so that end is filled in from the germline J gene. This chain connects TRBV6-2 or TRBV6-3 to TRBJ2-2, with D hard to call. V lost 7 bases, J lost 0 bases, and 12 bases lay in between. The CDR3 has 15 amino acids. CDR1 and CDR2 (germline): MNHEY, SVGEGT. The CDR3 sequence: CASKIASANTGELFF. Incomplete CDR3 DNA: TGTGCCAGCAAAATTGCGTCCGCGAACACCGGGGAG.

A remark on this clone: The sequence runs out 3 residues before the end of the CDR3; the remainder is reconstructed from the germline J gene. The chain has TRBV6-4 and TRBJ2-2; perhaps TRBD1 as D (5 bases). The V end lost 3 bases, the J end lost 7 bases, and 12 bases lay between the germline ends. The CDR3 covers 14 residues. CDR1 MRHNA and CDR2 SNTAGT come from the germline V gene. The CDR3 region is CASSEVGADGELFF. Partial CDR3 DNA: TGTGCCAGCAGTGAAGTAGGGGCAGACGGGGAG.

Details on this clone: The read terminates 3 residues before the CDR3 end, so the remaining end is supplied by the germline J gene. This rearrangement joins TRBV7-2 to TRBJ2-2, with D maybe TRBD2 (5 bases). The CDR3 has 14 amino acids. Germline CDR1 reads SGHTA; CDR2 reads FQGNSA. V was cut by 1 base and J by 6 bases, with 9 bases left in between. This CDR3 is CASSLGSGSGELFF. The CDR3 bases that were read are TGTGCCAGCAGCTTAGGCTCGGGGTCCGGGGAG.

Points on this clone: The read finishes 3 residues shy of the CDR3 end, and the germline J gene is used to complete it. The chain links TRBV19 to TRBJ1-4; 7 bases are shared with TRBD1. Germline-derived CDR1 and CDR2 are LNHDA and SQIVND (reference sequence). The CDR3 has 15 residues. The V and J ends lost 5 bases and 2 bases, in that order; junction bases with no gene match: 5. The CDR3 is CASSAEQGTNEKLFF. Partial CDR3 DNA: TGTGCCAGTAGTGCCGAACAGGGGACTAATGAAAAA.

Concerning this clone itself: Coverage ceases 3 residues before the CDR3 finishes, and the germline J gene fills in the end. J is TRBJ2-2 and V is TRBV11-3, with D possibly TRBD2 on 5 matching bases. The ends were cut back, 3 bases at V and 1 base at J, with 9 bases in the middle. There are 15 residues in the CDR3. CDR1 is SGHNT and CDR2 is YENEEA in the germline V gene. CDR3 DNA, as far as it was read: TGTGCCAGCAGCTTGGGGAGCGGGAACACCGGGGAG. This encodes CASSLGSGNTGE. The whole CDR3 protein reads CASSLGSGNTGELFF.

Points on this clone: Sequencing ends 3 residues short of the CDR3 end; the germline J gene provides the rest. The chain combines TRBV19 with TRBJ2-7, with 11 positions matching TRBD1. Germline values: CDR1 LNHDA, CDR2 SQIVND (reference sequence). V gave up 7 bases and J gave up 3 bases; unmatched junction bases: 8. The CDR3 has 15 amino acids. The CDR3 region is CASTSSGTGGYEQYF. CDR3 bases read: TGTGCCAGTACCTCATCCGGGACAGGGGGCTACGAG.

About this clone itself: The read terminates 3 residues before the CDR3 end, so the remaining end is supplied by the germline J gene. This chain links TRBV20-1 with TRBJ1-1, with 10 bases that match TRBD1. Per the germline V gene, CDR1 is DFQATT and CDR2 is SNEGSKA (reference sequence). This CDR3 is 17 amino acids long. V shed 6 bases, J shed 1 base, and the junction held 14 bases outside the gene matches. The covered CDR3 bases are TGCAGTGCGCAATCCCCGACAGGGGGCGTTCAGAACACTGAA. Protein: CSAQSPTGGVQNTE. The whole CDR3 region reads CSAQSPTGGVQNTEAFF.

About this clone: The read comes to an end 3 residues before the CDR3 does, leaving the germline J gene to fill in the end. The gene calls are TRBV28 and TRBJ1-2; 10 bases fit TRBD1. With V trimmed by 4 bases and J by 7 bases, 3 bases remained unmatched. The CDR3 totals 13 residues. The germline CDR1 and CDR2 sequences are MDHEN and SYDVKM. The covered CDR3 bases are TGTGCCAGCAGTTCCGGGACAGGGGTTGGC. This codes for CASSSGTGVG. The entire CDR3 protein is CASSSGTGVGYTF.

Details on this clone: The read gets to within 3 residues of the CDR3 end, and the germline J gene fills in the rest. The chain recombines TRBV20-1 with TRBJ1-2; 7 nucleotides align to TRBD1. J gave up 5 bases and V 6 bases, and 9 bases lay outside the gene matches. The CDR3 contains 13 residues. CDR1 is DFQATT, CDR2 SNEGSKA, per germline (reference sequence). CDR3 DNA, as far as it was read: TGCAGTGCCCAGACAGGGTTGGTGTATGGC. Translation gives CSAQTGLVYG. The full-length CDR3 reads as CSAQTGLVYGYTF.

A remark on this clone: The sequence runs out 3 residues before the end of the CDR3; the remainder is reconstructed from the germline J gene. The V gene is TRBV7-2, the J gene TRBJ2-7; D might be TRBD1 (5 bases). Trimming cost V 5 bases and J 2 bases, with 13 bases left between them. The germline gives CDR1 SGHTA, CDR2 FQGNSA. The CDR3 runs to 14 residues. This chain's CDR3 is CASSPGNKPYEQYF. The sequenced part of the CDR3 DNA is TGTGCCAGCAGCCCAGGGAACAAACCCTACGAG.

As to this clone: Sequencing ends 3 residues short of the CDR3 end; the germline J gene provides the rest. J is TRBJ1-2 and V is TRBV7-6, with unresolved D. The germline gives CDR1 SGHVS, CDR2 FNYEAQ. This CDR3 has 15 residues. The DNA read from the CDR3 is TGTGCCAGCAGCTTATTAAGCGGGAGTGAAGATACC. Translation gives CASSLLSGSEDT. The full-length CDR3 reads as CASSLLSGSEDTYTF.

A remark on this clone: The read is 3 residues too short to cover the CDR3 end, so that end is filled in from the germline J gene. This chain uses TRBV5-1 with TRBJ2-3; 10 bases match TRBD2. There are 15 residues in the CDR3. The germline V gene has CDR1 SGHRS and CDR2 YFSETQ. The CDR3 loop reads CASTPLAGAGETQYF. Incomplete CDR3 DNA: TGCGCCAGCACCCCTCTAGCGGGAGCCGGGGAGACG.

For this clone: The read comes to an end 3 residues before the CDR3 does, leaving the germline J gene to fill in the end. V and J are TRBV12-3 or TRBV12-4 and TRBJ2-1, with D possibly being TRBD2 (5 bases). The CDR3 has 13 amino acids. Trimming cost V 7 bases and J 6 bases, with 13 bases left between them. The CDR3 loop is CASTKLVLNEQFF. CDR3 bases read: TGTGCCAGCACGAAACTAGTTCTCAATGAG.